The next 26 T cell receptor beta chains were all read from a single sample in a study of blood T cell repertoires in COVID-19. Assay used: immunoSEQ multiplex PCR; TCRdb lists only in-frame clones, some missing. The table has 150,000 to 200,000 clones, 65% to 85% seen once. The sequencing sample was made of PBMCs or T cells enriched from blood (not recorded which). These receptors were obtained from an older woman who had recovered from COVID-19.

Only a few counts were recorded for this clone. V is TRBV5-5 and J is TRBJ2-2, with 7 positions matching TRBD2. CDR1 is SGHKS and CDR2 is YYEKEE in the germline V gene (reference sequence). With 4 bases clipped from V and 1 base from J, the junction kept 10 bases outside the gene matches. The CDR3 totals 17 residues. This chain's CDR3 is CASSPNPGLQNTGELFF. CDR3 bases: TGTGCCAGCAGCCCAAATCCGGGACTACAGAACACCGGGGAGCTGTTTTTT.

The CDR3 reads CASSETGQGYEKLFF. In DNA, the CDR3 is TGTGCCAGCAGTGAAACGGGACAGGGTTACGAAAAACTGTTTTTT. The chain is built from TRBV6-1 and TRBJ1-4, with 9 nucleotides matching TRBD1. The germline V gene has CDR1 MNHNS and CDR2 SASEGT. V was clipped by 2 bases and J by 8 bases; unmatched bases: 6. This CDR3 spans 15 amino acids.

V gene TRBV24-1 combines with J gene TRBJ2-2; tentatively, D is TRBD1 (5 bases). This CDR3 has 14 amino acids. Germline loops: CDR1 KGHDR, CDR2 SFDVKD. Trimming shortened V by 7 bases and J by 1 base, and 9 bases separated the two germline ends. CDR3 amino acids: CATRGRVNTGELFF. CDR3 sequence (DNA): TGTGCCACCAGGGGCAGGGTGAACACCGGGGAGCTGTTTTTT.

This clone turned up a few times. The CDR3 protein is CASSIDPEEKLFF. The CDR3 coding sequence is TGTGCCAGTAGTATAGATCCGGAGGAAAAACTGTTTTTT. V and J are TRBV19 and TRBJ1-4, with no clear D. Germline V gene data show CDR1 as LNHDA and CDR2 as SQIVND (reference sequence). This CDR3 contains 13 residues. Trimming cost V 0 bases and J 8 bases, with 7 bases left between them.

The genes are TRBV25-1 and TRBJ2-3, with 8 bases aligning to TRBD2. The CDR3 sequence is 13 residues long. Germline V lookup: CDR1 MGHDK, CDR2 SYGVNS. The trim removed 5 bases at V and 5 bases at J, leaving 3 bases unmatched. In DNA form, the CDR3 reads TGTGCCAGCAGTACTAGCGGTGGAGATACGCAGTATTTT. Protein product: CASSTSGGDTQYF.

The chain has TRBV28 and TRBJ2-7; D is unresolved. The CDR3 length is 15 residues. V dropped 5 bases and J dropped 3 bases, with 17 bases sitting between them. Per the germline V gene, CDR1 is MDHEN and CDR2 is SYDVKM. CDR3 in DNA: TGTGCCAGCAGTCCGCCGACCCGACACCTCTACGAGCAGTACTTC. Residues: CASSPPTRHLYEQYF.

The chain carries TRBV10-3 and TRBJ1-2; D is possibly TRBD1 (6 bases). The germline V and J ends were trimmed by 4 bases and 11 bases, with 14 bases remaining between them. CDR1 ENHRY and CDR2 SYGVKD come from the germline V gene. The CDR3 covers 12 residues. CDR3 sequence reads: CAISATGSRYTF. The CDR3 DNA sequence: TGTGCCATCAGTGCCACAGGGTCGCGATACACCTTC.

The chain has TRBV28 and TRBJ1-5, with TRBD1 as a possible D gene (6 bases). CDR3 length: 13 amino acids. Germline CDR1 MDHEN, CDR2 SYDVKM. The DNA for the CDR3 is TGTGCTACGGGGGGACATAGCAATCAGCCCCAGCATTTT. Its protein product is CATGGHSNQPQHF.

This chain joins TRBV6-5 and TRBJ1-2; the D gene is possibly TRBD1 (5 bases). V was clipped by 6 bases and J by 4 bases, with 15 bases between them. Germline loops: CDR1 MNHEY, CDR2 SVGAGI. CDR3 length: 14 residues. The CDR3 DNA is TGTGCCAGCAGACGGAGGGGTACGGGCTATGGCTACACCTTC. It translates to CASRRRGTGYGYTF.

The chain has TRBV14 and TRBJ2-5; D might be TRBD1 (5 bases). The V end lost 1 base, the J end lost 7 bases, and 10 bases lay between the germline ends. There are 13 residues in the CDR3. Per germline, CDR1 SGHDN and CDR2 FVKESK. CDR3 DNA sequence: TGTGCCAGCAGCCAAGGACAGCCGGGGACCCAGTACTTC. It is translated as CASSQGQPGTQYF.

The chain couples TRBV5-6 to TRBJ1-4, with 10 bases identical to TRBD1. Germline V CDR1 and CDR2: SGHDT, YYEEEE. CDR3 length: 14 residues. V shed 4 bases, J shed 6 bases, and the junction held 3 bases outside the gene matches. The CDR3 DNA reads as TGTGCCAGCAGCGCCGGGACAGGGGATGAAAAACTGTTTTTT. Encoded protein: CASSAGTGDEKLFF.

This clone came up a few times. The chain joins TRBV27 to TRBJ1-5; D ambiguous. Per germline, CDR1 MNHEY and CDR2 SMNVEV (reference sequence). V was trimmed by 6 bases and J by 4 bases, leaving 13 bases between them. The CDR3 length is 14 residues. CDR3 region: CASRGPLENQPQHF. For the CDR3, the DNA is TGTGCCAGCAGAGGCCCTTTGGAGAATCAGCCCCAGCATTTT.

The genes are TRBV4-1 and TRBJ2-5; no clear D gene. With 0 bases removed from V and 6 bases from J, the gap between germline ends came to 14 bases. Germline V gene data show CDR1 as MGHRA and CDR2 as YSYEKL. CDR3 length equals 15 residues. CDR3: CASSQDRVSPKTQYF. CDR3 in DNA: TGCGCCAGCAGCCAAGATCGGGTTAGCCCAAAGACCCAGTACTTC.

With regard to this clone: The DNA is left out, because the CDR3 cannot be placed on it with certainty; the CDR3 is given as TCRdb lists it. The chain employs TRBV4-1 and TRBJ2-2; the D call of TRBD2 is as the table states it, not checked on the DNA. The CDR3 extends over 14 residues, inclusive of both ends. Germline V lookup: CDR1 MGHRA, CDR2 YSYEKL. This chain's CDR3 is CASTQIFGAGELLF.

Here the CDR3 reads CASSLRTGGEDTQYF. CDR3 DNA sequence: TGCGCCAGCAGCTTGCGGACAGGGGGCGAAGATACGCAGTATTTT. V is TRBV5-1 and J is TRBJ2-3; 11 positions agree with TRBD1. J lost 5 bases, V lost 1 base, and 3 bases had no gene match. This CDR3 region has 15 residues. Looked up from germline, CDR1 is SGHRS and CDR2 is YFSETQ.

This chain uses TRBV9 with TRBJ1-6; tentative D call: TRBD1 (5 bases). The CDR3 extends over 14 amino acids. V dropped 2 bases and J dropped 6 bases, with 9 bases sitting between them. Germline V gives CDR1 SGDLS, CDR2 YYNGEE. The CDR3: CASSVGGSNSPLHF. In nucleotides, the CDR3 is TGTGCCAGCAGCGTGGGGGGGTCTAATTCACCCCTCCACTTT. The full variable domain, with the rest looked up from reference TRBV9 and TRBJ1-6, is DSGVTQTPKHLITATGQRVTLRCSPRSGDLSVYWYQQSLDQGLQFLIQYYNGEERAKGNILERFSAQQFPDLHSELNLSSLELGDSALYFCASSVGGSNSPLHFGNGTRLTVT.

The V and J genes are TRBV2 and TRBJ1-2; 7 positions match TRBD1. Trimming removed 6 bases from V and 6 bases from J; junction bases left unmatched: 13. Germline loops: CDR1 SNHLY, CDR2 FYNNEI. This CDR3 has 15 amino acids. CDR3 loop: CASRYNQGGADGYTF. CDR3 nucleotides: TGTGCCAGCAGATATAACCAGGGGGGAGCGGATGGCTACACCTTC.

The V call is TRBV10-3, the J call TRBJ1-5; a weak D match, TRBD1 (6 bases). Trimming removed 5 bases at V and 6 bases at J, with 23 bases between. Germline assignment: CDR1 ENHRY and CDR2 SYGVKD. The CDR3 consists of 17 residues. The chain's CDR3 is CAISKDSAAGGTQPQHF. Here the CDR3 DNA reads TGTGCCATCAGTAAGGACAGTGCCGCGGGGGGGACTCAGCCCCAGCATTTT.

V usage is TRBV6-6 and J usage is TRBJ1-2; no reliable D call. The CDR3 is 16 amino acids. V lost 7 bases to trimming and J lost 3 bases, with 21 bases between them. Germline V gives CDR1 MNHNY, CDR2 SVGAGI (reference sequence). CDR3 nucleotide sequence: TGTGCCAGCATTGCTAGGACGACCGGGGATCACTATGGCTACACCTTC. Its protein is CASIARTTGDHYGYTF.

The chain joins TRBV6-2 or TRBV6-3 to TRBJ2-5; 9 bases agree with TRBD2. The CDR3 is made up of 15 amino acids. Germline-derived CDR1 and CDR2 are MNHEY and SVGEGT. Trimming cost V 5 bases and J 5 bases; bases outside gene matches: 9. CDR3 sequence reads: CASSLPRGGAETQYF. The CDR3 bases are TGTGCCAGCAGTCTACCCCGCGGGGGGGCGGAGACCCAGTACTTC.

On this clone itself: Other DNA sequences from this sample encode an identical CDR3 as well. This chain links TRBV12-3 or TRBV12-4 with TRBJ1-5; D is unclear. Trimming pared 3 bases from V and 7 bases from J, leaving 10 bases between. The length of the CDR3 is 13 residues. The CDR3 region is CASSLSGSQPQHF. Here the CDR3 DNA reads TGTGCCAGCAGTTTGTCTGGGAGCCAGCCCCAGCATTTT.

The V and J genes are TRBV20-1 and TRBJ1-5; TRBD1 is a possible D gene (5 bases). Germline V CDR1 and CDR2: DFQATT, SNEGSKA (reference sequence). The CDR3 extends over 14 amino acids. Trimming cost V 3 bases and J 6 bases, with 15 bases left between them. The DNA for the CDR3 is TGCAGTGCTAGTATGGGGCAGGGCGTTCAGCCCCAGCATTTT. Protein: CSASMGQGVQPQHF.

This clone was seen just once. This chain uses TRBV5-1 with TRBJ2-7, with D maybe TRBD1 (5 bases). This CDR3 has 12 amino acids. Germline V gene sequence: CDR1 SGHRS, CDR2 YFSETQ. Trimming left V 5 bases short and J 5 bases short, with 11 bases between. In nucleotides, the CDR3 is TGCGCCAGCAGGGCAGGGCCCCACGAGCAGTACTTC. Protein product: CASRAGPHEQYF.

The chain recombines TRBV5-1 with TRBJ1-2; D is ambiguous. With 0 bases removed from V and 0 bases from J, the gap between germline ends came to 9 bases. CDR1 and CDR2 from the germline V gene are SGHRS and YFSETQ. The CDR3 extends over 15 amino acids. The CDR3 is CASSLGHNPNYGYTF. The CDR3 bases are TGCGCCAGCAGCTTGGGACACAATCCTAACTATGGCTACACCTTC.

The chain joins TRBV7-9 to TRBJ1-4; perhaps TRBD1 as D (5 bases). From germline, CDR1 is SEHNR and CDR2 FQNEAQ (reference sequence). The CDR3 runs to 14 residues. Deletions cut 0 bases from V and 6 bases from J, with 8 bases between. CDR3 sequence (DNA): TGTGCCAGCAGCTTAGCTGGGGCCCATGAAAAACTGTTTTTT. Amino acid sequence: CASSLAGAHEKLFF.

The chain links TRBV2 to TRBJ1-2; tentatively, D is TRBD1 (5 bases). Deletions cut 4 bases from V and 3 bases from J, with 6 bases between. The CDR3 runs 12 residues. The germline V gene encodes CDR1 SNHLY and CDR2 FYNNEI. The CDR3 DNA follows: TGTGCCAGCAGTGCGACAGACTATGGCTACACCTTC. Protein: CASSATDYGYTF. The complete variable domain, with remaining parts taken from reference TRBV2 and TRBJ1-2, reads EPEVTQTPSHQVTQMGQEVILRCVPISNHLYFYWYRQILGQKVEFLVSFYNNEISEKSEIFDDQFSVERPDGSNFTLKIRSTKLEDSAMYFCASSATDYGYTFGSGTRLTVV.